One and the same sample provided the 26 T cell receptor beta chains below, sequenced in a study of identifying expanded T cells in peripheral blood. Some clones are missing from TCRdb's copy, which holds only in-frame ones; the method was immunoSEQ multiplex PCR. Here the sample spans around 60,000 clones, about 83% being singletons. Material: blood. These TCRs come from a person between 18 and 70 years old in good health.

Comments on this clone: Because the CDR3's place on the DNA is in doubt, the DNA is left out and the CDR3 is given as listed by TCRdb. The chain combines TRBV29-1 with TRBJ1-5. Per germline, CDR1 SQVTM and CDR2 ANQGSEA. The CDR3 spans 11 amino acids, including both terminal residues. CDR3 amino acids: CSVGEGSPLFF.

The rearrangement joins TRBV4-2 to TRBJ1-1; 9 bases line up with TRBD1. There are 17 residues in the CDR3. V lost 0 bases and J lost 4; bases outside the gene matches: 9. Looked up from germline, CDR1 is LGHNA and CDR2 is YNFKEQ. The CDR3 spells CASSQDPLTGGTTEAFF. CDR3 nucleotides: TGTGCCAGCAGCCAAGATCCCCTCACAGGGGGCACCACTGAAGCTTTCTTT.

This chain connects TRBV7-3 to TRBJ2-2; D is unresolved. With 0 bases removed from V and 4 bases from J, the gap between germline ends came to 6 bases. The CDR3 covers 14 residues. Looked up from germline, CDR1 is SGHTA and CDR2 is FQGTGA. The CDR3 sequence is CASSLTSRTGELFF. CDR3 sequence (DNA): TGTGCCAGCAGCTTAACATCCCGCACCGGGGAGCTGTTTTTT. The full variable domain, completed using reference TRBV7-3 and TRBJ2-2, is GAGVSQTPSNKVTEKGKYVELRCDPISGHTALYWYRQSLGQGPEFLIYFQGTGAADDSGLPNDRFFAVRPEGSVSTLKIQRTERGDSAVYLCASSLTSRTGELFFGEGSRLTVL.

This clone was found once. V is TRBV18 and J is TRBJ1-2; 8 positions match TRBD1. Trimming at V came to 3 bases and at J to 10 bases, leaving 10 bases not matched to a gene. Germline V lookup: CDR1 KGHSH, CDR2 LQKENI. CDR3 length: 14 residues. The DNA of the CDR3 is TGTGCCAGCTCACCGGGGAAGACAGGGGTCGACTACACCTTC. This sequence encodes CASSPGKTGVDYTF.

This clone has just a few counts. The V call is TRBV5-1, the J call TRBJ2-3, with 8 bases that match TRBD2. V shed 2 bases and J 6 bases; nucleotides not matched to a gene: 11. The CDR3 has 16 residues. Germline V gives CDR1 SGHRS, CDR2 YFSETQ. The CDR3 sequence: CASSLAGALNMDTQYF. The CDR3 DNA reads TGCGCCAGCAGCTTAGCGGGGGCCCTAAATATGGATACGCAGTATTTT.

The chain has TRBV2 and TRBJ2-2; TRBD2 aligns across 10 bases. CDR3 length: 17 residues. From germline, CDR1 is SNHLY and CDR2 FYNNEI. V shed 6 bases, J shed 5 bases, and the junction held 12 bases outside the gene matches. The CDR3 spells CASRGRTSGLSTGELFF. For the CDR3, the DNA is TGTGCCAGCAGAGGGCGGACTAGCGGCCTTAGTACCGGGGAGCTGTTTTTT. Full variable domain (remainder filled in from reference TRBV2 and TRBJ2-2): EPEVTQTPSHQVTQMGQEVILRCVPISNHLYFYWYRQILGQKVEFLVSFYNNEISEKSEIFDDQFSVERPDGSNFTLKIRSTKLEDSAMYFCASRGRTSGLSTGELFFGEGSRLTVL.

J is TRBJ1-3 and V is TRBV6-5; unclear D gene. Germline CDR1 reads MNHEY; CDR2 reads SVGAGI. Trimming shortened V by 8 bases and J by 7 bases, and 18 bases separated the two germline ends. The CDR3 is 14 amino acids. This CDR3 is CASGSFTRGNTIYF. The CDR3 coding sequence is TGTGCCAGCGGGTCATTTACAAGAGGGAACACCATATATTTT.

The V and J genes are TRBV19 and TRBJ2-1; tentatively, D is TRBD1 (5 bases). The CDR3 is 15 residues long. Germline-derived CDR1 and CDR2 are LNHDA and SQIVND (reference sequence). V was shortened by 5 bases and J by 6 bases, with 17 bases between the two germline ends. The CDR3 DNA reads as TGTGCCAGTAGTTTATGGGGCCCGGCTGGCAATGAGCAGTTCTTC. Protein product: CASSLWGPAGNEQFF.

This chain connects TRBV27 to TRBJ1-4; 9 positions match TRBD1. The J segment lost 8 bases and the V segment lost 0 bases, leaving 4 bases of the junction unmatched. Germline CDR1 and CDR2: MNHEY and SMNVEV (reference sequence). This CDR3 comprises 15 residues. CDR3 residues: CASSLSGTGREKLFF. The CDR3 DNA reads TGTGCCAGCAGTTTATCGGGGACAGGGAGGGAAAAACTGTTTTTT.

This chain joins TRBV5-1 and TRBJ2-7, with TRBD1 matching 8 bases. V was clipped by 4 bases and J by 7 bases; unmatched bases: 7. Per germline, CDR1 SGHRS and CDR2 YFSETQ. The CDR3 totals 13 residues. CDR3 protein: CASSRGTGDEQYV. Here the CDR3 DNA reads TGCGCCAGCAGCAGAGGGACAGGAGATGAGCAGTACGTC.

The chain recombines TRBV7-8 with TRBJ1-6; 9 nucleotides line up with TRBD1. This CDR3 is 16 amino acids long. Trimming took 4 bases from V and 1 from J; bases not matched to a gene: 2. Germline V lookup: CDR1 SGHVS, CDR2 FQNEAQ. CDR3 residues: CASSSDRGSYNSPLHF. In DNA form, the CDR3 reads TGTGCCAGCAGCTCCGACAGGGGGTCCTATAATTCACCCCTCCACTTT.

The chain carries TRBV7-6 and TRBJ1-2; D is ambiguous. Looked up from germline, CDR1 is SGHVS and CDR2 is FNYEAQ. Trimming cost V 1 base and J 12 bases, with 0 bases left between them. The CDR3 runs 8 residues. The chain's CDR3 is CASSLDTF. The CDR3 DNA sequence: TGTGCCAGCAGCTTAGACACCTTC.

As DNA, the CDR3 is TGTGCCAGCAGTCCAGGAGGGCACAATGAGCAGTTCTTC. It specifies CASSPGGHNEQFF. V and J are TRBV7-9 and TRBJ2-1; TRBD2 is a possible D gene (6 bases). Looked up from germline, CDR1 is SEHNR and CDR2 is FQNEAQ (reference sequence). Trimming took off 6 bases at V and 5 bases at J, with 11 bases between the two ends. This CDR3 spans 13 amino acids.

The V gene is TRBV5-6, the J gene TRBJ2-4; 9 bases agree with TRBD2. This CDR3 has 15 residues. With V trimmed by 4 bases and J by 8 bases, 10 bases remained unmatched. The germline gives CDR1 SGHDT, CDR2 YYEEEE. The DNA for the CDR3 is TGTGCCAGCAGCGGTCGCGGGGGGGCCCTCGACATTCAGTACTTC. Protein product: CASSGRGGALDIQYF. The whole variable domain, remainder taken from reference TRBV5-6 and TRBJ2-4, is DAGVTQSPTHLIKTRGQQVTLRCSPKSGHDTVSWYQQALGQGPQFIFQYYEEEERQRGNFPDRFSGHQFPNYSSELNVNALLLGDSALYLCASSGRGGALDIQYFGAGTRLSVL.

This clone has just one count. J is TRBJ2-7 and V is TRBV2; D is perhaps TRBD2 (5 bases). The germline gives CDR1 SNHLY, CDR2 FYNNEI. The CDR3 runs to 14 residues. The V end was cut by 1 base, the J end by 4 bases, with 11 bases between. The DNA of the CDR3 is TGTGCCAGCAGTGAAGGCAGCGGTATATACGAGCAGTACGTC. Its translation: CASSEGSGIYEQYV.

The chain combines TRBV7-2 with TRBJ1-1, with 9 bases identical to TRBD1. The CDR3 is made up of 13 amino acids. Trimming took 8 bases from V and 5 from J; bases not matched to a gene: 6. Looked up from germline, CDR1 is SGHTA and CDR2 is FQGNSA. In DNA, the CDR3 is TGTGCCAGCTCGGGACAGGGAAGAACTGAAGCTTTCTTT. Translated: CASSGQGRTEAFF.

The V and J genes are TRBV6-1 and TRBJ2-3; 10 nucleotides line up with TRBD2. Germline CDR1 is MNHNS and CDR2 is SASEGT. The CDR3 totals 17 residues. The ends lost 3 bases at V and 2 bases at J; junction bases unmatched: 8. CDR3 region: CASSESGTSAPTDTQYF. The CDR3 DNA is TGTGCCAGCAGTGAGTCCGGGACTAGCGCCCCCACAGATACGCAGTATTTT.

The chain couples TRBV29-1 to TRBJ1-4, with a weak D call TRBD1 (5 bases). CDR3 length: 14 amino acids. Germline V CDR1 and CDR2: SQVTM, ANQGSEA. V was pared by 4 bases and J by 8 bases, with 17 bases between. CDR3 DNA sequence: TGCAGCGTTGTGCCCCCAGGGTCTGGAGAAAAACTGTTTTTT. Translation: CSVVPPGSGEKLFF.

The rearrangement links TRBV5-4 to TRBJ2-4; TRBD1 agrees at 10 bases. J was trimmed by 5 bases and V by 4 bases; bases with no gene match: 9. The CDR3 is 16 residues long. Germline V gives CDR1 SGHNT, CDR2 YYREEE (reference sequence). The CDR3 region is CASSRAGTGVENIQYF. The CDR3 DNA is TGTGCCAGCAGCAGGGCCGGGACAGGGGTAGAAAACATTCAGTACTTC.

J is TRBJ1-2 and V is TRBV6-1; D is perhaps TRBD1 (5 bases). CDR3 length: 15 residues. V lost 1 base to trimming and J lost 7 bases, with 16 bases between them. Germline V gene lookup returns CDR1 MNHNS and CDR2 SASEGT. CDR3: CASSEDHGGGLGYTF. CDR3 coding DNA: TGTGCCAGCAGTGAAGATCACGGGGGAGGGCTTGGCTACACCTTC.

V is TRBV2 and J is TRBJ2-1; D may be TRBD2 (6 bases). Per the germline V gene, CDR1 is SNHLY and CDR2 is FYNNEI. The V and J ends lost 5 bases and 14 bases respectively, with 13 bases between them. CDR3 length: 11 amino acids. CDR3 residues: CASSTGLLEFF. The DNA of the CDR3 is TGTGCCAGCAGTACGGGACTCCTAGAGTTCTTC.

This clone was recorded a few times. The chain carries TRBV11-1 and TRBJ2-3; 8 bases match TRBD1. There are 17 residues in the CDR3. The V and J ends lost 2 bases and 6 bases, in that order; junction bases with no gene match: 13. The germline V gene has CDR1 SGHAT and CDR2 FQDESV (reference sequence). CDR3 DNA: TGTGCCAGCAGCTTAAAGCTAACAACAGGGGGATGGGATACGCAGTATTTT. The encoded protein is CASSLKLTTGGWDTQYF.

This clone was observed a handful of times. The J gene is TRBJ2-2, the V gene TRBV7-2; 7 nucleotides align to TRBD1. CDR1 and CDR2 from the germline V gene are SGHTA and FQGNSA. This CDR3 has 16 residues. Trimming cost V 3 bases and J 4 bases; bases outside gene matches: 8. The CDR3 DNA is TGTGCCAGCAGCTTTGACAGGGCCCTTCCCACCGGGGAGCTGTTTTTT. Encoded protein: CASSFDRALPTGELFF. Full variable domain (outside the CDR3, taken from reference TRBV7-2 and TRBJ2-2): GAGVSQSPSNKVTEKGKDVELRCDPISGHTALYWYRQSLGQGLEFLIYFQGNSAPDKSGLPSDRFSAERTGGSVSTLTIQRTQQEDSAVYLCASSFDRALPTGELFFGEGSRLTVL.

The rearrangement uses TRBV5-5 and TRBJ2-7; TRBD2 aligns across 9 bases. The CDR3 is 15 amino acids. The V gene's germline CDR1 is SGHKS and CDR2 YYEKEE (reference sequence). V lost 2 bases, J lost 2 bases, and 5 bases stayed unmatched. Here the CDR3 reads CASSFRASGTYEQYF. The CDR3 DNA reads TGTGCCAGCAGCTTTCGGGCTAGCGGGACCTACGAGCAGTACTTC.

The J gene is TRBJ1-6, the V gene TRBV5-1, with D possibly being TRBD1 (5 bases). The CDR3 extends over 15 amino acids. Germline V lookup: CDR1 SGHRS, CDR2 YFSETQ. The ends were cut back, 0 bases at V and 7 bases at J, with 11 bases in the middle. The DNA for the CDR3 is TGCGCCAGCAGCTTGGGGCCAGGGACCAATTCACCCCTCCACTTT. Translation gives CASSLGPGTNSPLHF. The full variable domain, in which reference TRBV5-1 and TRBJ1-6 provide the parts outside the CDR3, is KAGVTQTPRYLIKTRGQQVTLSCSPISGHRSVSWYQQTPGQGLQFLFEYFSETQRNKGNFPGRFSGRQFSNSRSEMNVSTLELGDSALYLCASSLGPGTNSPLHFGNGTRLTVT.

This rearrangement joins TRBV4-1 to TRBJ1-3, with a tentative D call TRBD1 (6 bases). V lost 2 bases and J lost 3, with 14 bases in between. This CDR3 has 16 residues. Germline CDR1 is MGHRA and CDR2 is YSYEKL. The CDR3 nucleotides are TGCGCCAGCAGCCAAACCGTGGACAGTGTTGGAAACACCATATATTTT. Residues: CASSQTVDSVGNTIYF.